The 30 T cell receptor beta chains presented below share a single source sample, sequenced in a study of T cells after yellow fever vaccination. Each CDR3 protein is one row after TCRdb ran MiXCR on the 5' RACE reads. The sample holds 150,000 to 200,000 distinct CDR3 sequences, 11% seen once. Sample: CD8+ T cells sorted from PBMCs, taken 15 days after the yellow fever booster vaccination. The receptors shown here come from a man between 18 and 35 years old who received the YFV17D yellow fever vaccine.

This clonotype occurred many times. The DNA for the CDR3 is TGCGCCAGCAGCTTGGACGGGGAGACCCAGTACTTC. It encodes CASSLDGETQYF. The V gene is TRBV5-1, the J gene TRBJ2-5; D is ambiguous. Germline V CDR1 and CDR2: SGHRS, YFSETQ. This CDR3 comprises 12 residues. V lost 0 bases to trimming and J lost 5 bases, with 5 bases between them.

This clonotype appeared a few times. The chain is built from TRBV29-1 and TRBJ1-2; a possible D gene is TRBD1 (5 bases). Germline V gene lookup returns CDR1 SQVTM and CDR2 ANQGSEA. Trimming shortened V by 3 bases and J by 6 bases, and 20 bases separated the two germline ends. The CDR3 runs 15 residues. This CDR3 is CSVEPLDGGTNGYTF. The CDR3 bases are TGCAGCGTTGAGCCCTTGGACGGCGGGACGAATGGCTACACCTTC.

CDR3 amino acids: CASSVVPGGYYGYTF. Written as DNA, the CDR3 is TGTGCCAGCAGCGTAGTTCCAGGGGGCTACTATGGCTACACCTTC. The chain has TRBV9 and TRBJ1-2; 8 nucleotides agree with TRBD1. There are 15 residues in the CDR3. The V and J ends lost 0 bases and 3 bases, in that order; junction bases with no gene match: 4. In germline, CDR1 is SGDLS, CDR2 YYNGEE.

This clonotype was counted only a few times. The rearrangement links TRBV6-5 to TRBJ2-5; no clear D gene. This CDR3 is built from 13 residues. Trimming took 7 bases from V and 0 from J, leaving 9 bases between them. Looked up from germline, CDR1 is MNHEY and CDR2 is SVGAGI. CDR3 DNA sequence: TGTGCCAGCACAAGGCCCTACCAAGAGACCCAGTACTTC. The encoded protein is CASTRPYQETQYF.

This clonotype showed up just a few times. This chain joins TRBV23-1 and TRBJ2-7, with D uncertain. TRBV23-1 is assigned to the ORF class and has an uncertain function. V lost 8 bases to trimming and J lost 6 bases, with 5 bases between them. This CDR3 is 9 amino acids long. CDR3 protein: CASPCEQYV. The CDR3 nucleotides are TGCGCCAGCCCCTGCGAGCAGTACGTC.

The V and J genes are TRBV29-1 and TRBJ2-1, with D possibly being TRBD1 (6 bases). Germline V lookup: CDR1 SQVTM, CDR2 ANQGSEA. CDR3 length equals 13 residues. The V end lost 7 bases, the J end lost 2 bases, and 12 bases lay between the germline ends. This chain's CDR3 is CSETGSPYNEQFF. CDR3 in DNA: TGCAGCGAAACAGGGTCGCCCTACAATGAGCAGTTCTTC.

This chain connects TRBV11-2 to TRBJ2-5; D perhaps matches TRBD2 (7 bases). The V end was cut by 5 bases, the J end by 6 bases, with 19 bases between. The CDR3 consists of 15 residues. CDR1 and CDR2 from the germline V gene are SGHAT and FQNNGV. The CDR3 region is CASSLWGGDFKTQYF. As DNA, the CDR3 is TGTGCCAGCAGCCTTTGGGGGGGCGATTTTAAGACCCAGTACTTC.

The chain couples TRBV7-2 to TRBJ2-1; 8 bases map to TRBD2. J gave up 4 bases and V 1 base, and 3 bases lay outside the gene matches. In germline, CDR1 is SGHTA, CDR2 FQGNSA. This CDR3 has 15 amino acids. The CDR3 nucleotides are TGTGCCAGCAGCTTAGGCGGGGGGCTGTACAATGAGCAGTTCTTC. This codes for CASSLGGGLYNEQFF.

This rearrangement joins TRBV29-1 to TRBJ2-3; D uncertain. The CDR3 length is 14 residues. V lost 3 bases and J 1 base, leaving 11 bases between the germline ends. CDR1 SQVTM and CDR2 ANQGSEA come from the germline V gene. In nucleotides, the CDR3 is TGCAGCGTTGACGGTAGGGTGCGCACAGATACGCAGTATTTT. It is translated as CSVDGRVRTDTQYF.

V gene TRBV9 combines with J gene TRBJ1-1, with 9 bases that match TRBD1. There are 15 residues in the CDR3. From germline, CDR1 is SGDLS and CDR2 YYNGEE. With 3 bases clipped from V and 3 bases from J, the junction kept 6 bases outside the gene matches. The CDR3 is CASSEQGAAHTEAFF. CDR3 nucleotide sequence: TGTGCCAGCAGCGAACAGGGGGCGGCTCACACTGAAGCTTTCTTT.

In its sample, this clonotype was seen many times. The genes are TRBV7-9 and TRBJ1-4; D remains unclear. V lost 5 bases and J lost 6, with 4 bases in between. CDR1 and CDR2 from the germline V gene are SEHNR and FQNEAQ (reference sequence). This CDR3 has 11 residues. CDR3 protein: CASSIDEKLFF. In nucleotides, the CDR3 is TGTGCCAGCAGCATAGATGAAAAACTGTTTTTT.

The chain joins TRBV7-9 to TRBJ2-7, with TRBD2 identical over 7 bases. Germline lookup yields CDR1 SEHNR and CDR2 FQNEAQ (reference sequence). V shed 3 bases, J shed 2 bases, and the junction held 13 bases outside the gene matches. The CDR3 sequence is 17 residues long. The DNA of the CDR3 is TGTGCCAGCAGCTTTCCCCAACGGGCGGGGGACCCCTACGAGCAGTACTTC. This sequence encodes CASSFPQRAGDPYEQYF.

At least ten counts were recorded for this clonotype. The chain links TRBV20-1 to TRBJ2-7; 12 bases fit TRBD2. The V and J ends lost 3 bases and 4 bases, in that order; junction bases with no gene match: 4. The CDR3 is 14 amino acids. In germline, CDR1 is DFQATT, CDR2 SNEGSKA (reference sequence). This CDR3 reads CSASLAGGRYEQYV. The CDR3, as DNA: TGCAGTGCTAGTCTAGCGGGGGGGCGATACGAGCAGTACGTC.

This clonotype has a count of ten or more. The chain carries TRBV7-9 and TRBJ1-5; perhaps TRBD1 as D (6 bases). CDR3 length: 18 residues. Germline values: CDR1 SEHNR, CDR2 FQNEAQ (reference sequence). Trimming cost V 0 bases and J 3 bases, with 18 bases left between them. Here the CDR3 reads CASSLAVLDSSPNQPQHF. For the CDR3, the DNA is TGTGCCAGCAGCTTAGCGGTATTGGACAGCAGTCCCAATCAGCCCCAGCATTTT. Looking up the rest from reference TRBV7-9 and TRBJ1-5 gives the full variable domain: DTGVSQNPRHKITKRGQNVTFRCDPISEHNRLYWYRQTLGQGPEFLTYFQNEAQLEKSRLLSDRFSAERPKGSFSTLEIQRTEQGDSAMYLCASSLAVLDSSPNQPQHFGDGTRLSIL.

This clonotype showed up just a few times. The chain is built from TRBV4-1 and TRBJ2-3; TRBD2 agrees at 7 bases. This CDR3 has 16 amino acids. Trimming took 0 bases from V and 0 from J; bases not matched to a gene: 3. Germline values: CDR1 MGHRA, CDR2 YSYEKL. CDR3 sequence reads: CASSQEMGLSTDTQYF. As DNA, the CDR3 is TGCGCCAGCAGCCAAGAAATGGGACTAAGCACAGATACGCAGTATTTT.

This chain links TRBV11-2 with TRBJ2-2, with D possibly TRBD2 on 5 matching bases. There are 14 residues in the CDR3. V gave up 5 bases and J gave up 6 bases, with 13 bases separating them. In germline, CDR1 is SGHAT, CDR2 FQNNGV. The CDR3: CASSAKLGAGELFF. CDR3 nucleotides: TGTGCCAGCAGCGCCAAACTAGGCGCCGGGGAGCTGTTTTTT.

This clonotype has just a few counts. The V and J genes are TRBV6-2 or TRBV6-3 and TRBJ1-5; no clear D gene. This CDR3 comprises 14 residues. Germline values: CDR1 MNHEY, CDR2 SVGEGT. With 1 base removed from V and 1 base from J, the gap between germline ends came to 5 bases. CDR3 protein: CASSYWASNQPQHF. The CDR3 DNA sequence: TGTGCCAGCAGTTACTGGGCCAGCAATCAGCCCCAGCATTTT.

This clonotype was picked up many times. The chain recombines TRBV27 with TRBJ2-1, with a tentative D call TRBD1 (6 bases). The V and J ends lost 0 bases and 0 bases respectively, with 6 bases between them. Germline lookup yields CDR1 MNHEY and CDR2 SMNVEV (reference sequence). The CDR3 loop spans 15 amino acids. The CDR3 protein is CASSLSGGSYNEQFF. The DNA of the CDR3 is TGTGCCAGCAGTTTATCAGGGGGCTCCTACAATGAGCAGTTCTTC.

This chain uses TRBV4-1 with TRBJ2-7, with D possibly being TRBD2 (6 bases). V was trimmed by 0 bases and J by 5 bases, leaving 11 bases between them. CDR3 size: 14 residues. Per germline, CDR1 MGHRA and CDR2 YSYEKL. The CDR3 DNA reads as TGCGCCAGCAGCCAAGATGGAGGGCGGGACGAGCAGTACGTC. Encoded protein: CASSQDGGRDEQYV.

The DNA of the CDR3 is TGTGCCAGCAGTTACTCGTCGTCCTCCTACGAGCAGTACTTC. It encodes CASSYSSSSYEQYF. J is TRBJ2-7 and V is TRBV6-5, with unresolved D. The germline V gene has CDR1 MNHEY and CDR2 SVGAGI. The ends were cut back, 0 bases at V and 0 bases at J, with 6 bases in the middle. The CDR3 extends over 14 amino acids.

This clonotype showed up just a few times. The rearrangement joins TRBV6-5 to TRBJ1-2, with D perhaps matching TRBD1 (6 bases). Germline V gives CDR1 MNHEY, CDR2 SVGAGI. This CDR3 is built from 15 residues. V lost 6 bases and J lost 2, with 16 bases in between. This chain's CDR3 is CASSPGDPYNYGYTF. The CDR3 coding sequence is TGTGCCAGCAGCCCAGGGGATCCTTACAACTATGGCTACACCTTC.

This chain uses TRBV27 with TRBJ1-1, with TRBD1 as a possible D gene (5 bases). Germline V gene lookup returns CDR1 MNHEY and CDR2 SMNVEV (reference sequence). The CDR3 runs to 15 residues. The germline V and J ends were trimmed by 5 bases and 0 bases, with 13 bases remaining between them. CDR3: CASSELRQLNTEAFF. The CDR3 coding sequence is TGTGCCAGCAGTGAGCTAAGACAGTTGAACACTGAAGCTTTCTTT.

This clonotype has more than one count but fewer than ten. The V and J genes are TRBV7-9 and TRBJ2-3; 15 bases agree with TRBD2. Germline V lookup: CDR1 SEHNR, CDR2 FQNEAQ (reference sequence). Trimming removed 4 bases from V and 1 base from J; junction bases left unmatched: 12. CDR3 length: 20 amino acids. The CDR3 nucleotides are TGTGCCAGCAGCTCTACCGACCCGGGACTAGCGGGGGGAGGCACAGATACGCAGTATTTT. This encodes CASSSTDPGLAGGGTDTQYF.

The chain links TRBV4-1 to TRBJ1-2; D might be TRBD1 (6 bases). The CDR3 extends over 17 amino acids. V was clipped by 1 base and J by 0 bases, with 15 bases between them. Germline CDR1 is MGHRA and CDR2 is YSYEKL. CDR3 bases: TGCGCCAGCAGCCAAGGCAGAGACAGGAGGCCTAACTATGGCTACACCTTC. Translation gives CASSQGRDRRPNYGYTF.

The rearrangement uses TRBV3-1 and TRBJ2-1; 9 bases agree with TRBD2. Germline trimming cut 4 bases from V and 7 bases from J; bases unmatched to any gene: 8. CDR1 and CDR2 from the germline V gene are LGHDT and YNNKEL (reference sequence). The CDR3 has 15 residues. The CDR3 bases are TGTGCCAGCAGCCTTCCCGGGACTAGCAGAAATGAGCAGTTCTTC. Its protein is CASSLPGTSRNEQFF.

A few counts support this clonotype. V usage is TRBV4-1 and J usage is TRBJ2-3; the D call may be TRBD1 or TRBD2 (5 bases each). The CDR3 covers 16 residues. Trimming shortened V by 1 base and J by 3 bases, and 14 bases separated the two germline ends. Germline V lookup: CDR1 MGHRA, CDR2 YSYEKL. The CDR3 DNA reads TGCGCCAGCAGCCAAGCTCCGGGACCGATTACAGATACGCAGTATTTT. This gives the protein CASSQAPGPITDTQYF.

A few counts support this clonotype. The rearrangement links TRBV20-1 to TRBJ2-2, with 9 positions matching TRBD1. With V trimmed by 6 bases and J by 6 bases, 5 bases remained unmatched. Germline CDR1 reads DFQATT; CDR2 reads SNEGSKA (reference sequence). The CDR3 covers 13 residues. The CDR3 bases are TGCAGTGCATTGGACAGGGGCTCCGGGGAGCTGTTTTTT. Amino acids: CSALDRGSGELFF.

The V call is TRBV30, the J call TRBJ2-7; D gene uncertain. Looked up from germline, CDR1 is GTSNPN and CDR2 is SVGIG (reference sequence). V was cut by 0 bases and J by 3 bases, with 12 bases left in between. The CDR3 has 14 residues. The chain's CDR3 is CAWSVGRRSYEQYF. The CDR3 DNA follows: TGTGCCTGGAGTGTAGGTAGACGGAGCTACGAGCAGTACTTC.

This chain connects TRBV6-1 to TRBJ2-7; D is perhaps TRBD2 (6 bases). Trimming shortened V by 4 bases and J by 7 bases, and 14 bases separated the two germline ends. This CDR3 contains 13 residues. CDR1 is MNHNS and CDR2 is SASEGT in the germline V gene. CDR3 bases: TGTGCCAGCAGTGCCGACGGACTACGAGAGCAGTACTTC. It translates to CASSADGLREQYF.

The rearrangement uses TRBV24-1 and TRBJ1-5; D not resolved. CDR1 is KGHDR, CDR2 SFDVKD, per germline. Between the trimmed V and J ends, which lost 2 bases and 7 bases, there was a span of 11 bases. The CDR3 consists of 14 residues. CDR3 in amino acids: CATSDSSDPQPQHF. CDR3 sequence (DNA): TGTGCCACCAGTGATTCCTCGGACCCCCAGCCCCAGCATTTT.